The subject of this entry is one T cell receptor beta chain. The data originate from a study of shared clonotypes between healthy human individuals. The length of the CDR3 is 11 residues. Germline CDR1 reads LNHDA; CDR2 reads SQIVND (reference sequence). Trimming shortened V by 8 bases and J by 1 base, and 5 bases separated the two germline ends. In the original processing: As immunoSEQ supplied junction-only sequences (without quality scores), filtering differed. Only in-frame clones appear in the TCRdb table, and some are missing; sequencing was by immunoSEQ multiplex PCR. D and trimming were read from the DNA, whereas the V and J calls and clone size are those reported in that table. In the table there are a few hundred thousand clones, approximately 65% of which are singletons.

This chain uses TRBV19 with TRBJ2-5; D may match TRBD1 or TRBD2 (5 bases each). The receptor was isolated from a man aged 25-45 years in good health. Sequencing was carried out using memory CD4+ T cells sorted from blood. This sample's subset: CD45RA-negative fraction. CDR3 region: CASGGQETQYF. In DNA, the CDR3 is TGTGCCAGTGGGGGCCAAGAGACCCAGTACTTC.